This record looks at one TCR beta chain sequence and its context. These data are taken from a study of blood T cell repertoires in COVID-19. Study-level background: Samples of COVID-19 (acute and convalescent) were obtained from the United States, Italy and Spain. From T cells, B-cell-depleted T cells, or PBMCs came the material, which was cDNA or gDNA.

Trimming removed 0 bases from V and 8 bases from J, with 11 bases in between. This CDR3 is built from 15 residues. Germline CDR1 reads MNHEY; CDR2 reads SMNVEV (reference sequence). Original processing notes: Counts of nucleated cells, estimated from reference gene primer amplification, were obtained. This table comes from immunoSEQ multiplex PCR, and its TCRdb copy is limited to in-frame clones, with some not included. V, J and clone size derive from that table, while D and trimming were established from the DNA sequence. The sample lists around 68,000 clones; around 83% were seen once. This chain connects TRBV27 to TRBJ2-6; D perhaps matches TRBD1 (5 bases). Sequencing was performed on peripheral blood. The sequence was collected from a human donor in a cohort sampled during active COVID-19. The CDR3 here is CASSLSPKGTNVLTF. The CDR3 nucleotides are TGTGCCAGCAGTTTATCCCCGAAGGGGACCAACGTCCTGACTTTC.